The 24 T cell receptor beta chains given below trace back to one sample, sequenced in a study of shared clonotypes between healthy human individuals. Here immunoSEQ multiplex PCR was the method, and the copy in TCRdb shows in-frame clones only, minus some. The profile shows over a million clones, 95% to 97% of them singletons. Sequenced sample: naive CD4+ T cells sorted from blood. The subset was: CD45RA+ positively selected. The origin of the receptors is a young man in good health.

V and J are TRBV5-4 and TRBJ1-4, with 7 bases aligning to TRBD1. The CDR3 spans 15 residues. The V and J ends lost 4 bases and 10 bases, in that order; junction bases with no gene match: 13. Germline-derived CDR1 and CDR2 are SGHNT and YYREEE (reference sequence). CDR3 protein: CASSAAAGTEGKLFF. The CDR3 nucleotides read TGTGCCAGCAGCGCCGCGGCTGGGACAGAGGGAAAACTGTTTTTT.

This sequence joins TRBV2 and TRBJ1-4; D perhaps matches TRBD1 (6 bases). The length of the CDR3 is 13 residues. V was pared by 11 bases and J by 8 bases, with 18 bases between. The germline gives CDR1 SNHLY, CDR2 FYNNEI. The CDR3 coding sequence is TGTGCCGGGGGAGACAGGCGACTCGAAAAACTGTTTTTT. Its protein is CAGGDRRLEKLFF.

The V gene is TRBV29-1, the J gene TRBJ1-1; no firm D call. CDR1 is SQVTM, CDR2 ANQGSEA, per germline. This CDR3 has 12 amino acids. The V and J ends lost 6 bases and 0 bases respectively, with 8 bases between them. The CDR3 DNA follows: TGCAGCGTGGCCCCAGTGAACACTGAAGCTTTCTTT. Residues: CSVAPVNTEAFF.

V gene TRBV7-9 combines with J gene TRBJ1-4; TRBD1 aligns across 8 bases. The germline V gene encodes CDR1 SEHNR and CDR2 FQNEAQ (reference sequence). The junction had 7 bases not matched to a gene; V was cut back by 0 bases and J by 10 bases. The CDR3 loop spans 15 amino acids. The DNA of the CDR3 is TGTGCCAGCAGCTTAGCCAGGGGGCCGGCTGCAAAACTGTTTTTT. Encoded protein: CASSLARGPAAKLFF.

This chain connects TRBV6-5 to TRBJ1-5; TRBD1 is a possible D gene (6 bases). V was cut by 6 bases and J by 8 bases, with 17 bases left in between. The CDR3 has 14 amino acids. Germline V gene sequence: CDR1 MNHEY, CDR2 SVGAGI. As DNA, the CDR3 is TGTGCCAGCAGACCAACAGGGAAATTAGAGCCCCAGCATTTT. This gives the protein CASRPTGKLEPQHF.

V and J are TRBV9 and TRBJ1-4, with TRBD1 matching 8 bases. The CDR3 spans 15 residues. Unmatched junction bases numbered 10, after V lost 4 bases and J lost 8 bases. Germline V gene lookup returns CDR1 SGDLS and CDR2 YYNGEE. CDR3 in DNA: TGTGCCAGCAGCCCCCGGGACAGGCTGAGCGAAAAACTGTTTTTT. Translation: CASSPRDRLSEKLFF. The entire variable domain, with the rest obtained from reference TRBV9 and TRBJ1-4, is as follows: DSGVTQTPKHLITATGQRVTLRCSPRSGDLSVYWYQQSLDQGLQFLIQYYNGEERAKGNILERFSAQQFPDLHSELNLSSLELGDSALYFCASSPRDRLSEKLFFGSGTQLSVL.

This chain joins TRBV2 and TRBJ2-7, with D possibly TRBD1 on 6 matching bases. V was shortened by 4 bases and J by 12 bases, with 13 bases between the two germline ends. The CDR3 covers 11 residues. Per germline, CDR1 SNHLY and CDR2 FYNNEI. In DNA, the CDR3 is TGTGCCAGCAGTGGCAGGGGAACCGGGTACTTC. This encodes CASSGRGTGYF.

V gene TRBV29-1 combines with J gene TRBJ2-3; 15 bases map to TRBD2. The CDR3 consists of 16 residues. V lost 6 bases and J lost 10; bases outside the gene matches: 14. Germline V CDR1 and CDR2: SQVTM, ANQGSEA. The CDR3 sequence: CSVEKGTSGGQEAQYF. In nucleotides, the CDR3 is TGCAGCGTAGAGAAAGGGACTAGCGGGGGGCAGGAGGCGCAGTATTTT.

V and J are TRBV5-1 and TRBJ2-6; maybe TRBD2 (6 bases). The CDR3 extends over 16 amino acids. In germline, CDR1 is SGHRS, CDR2 YFSETQ. The V gene lost 2 bases and the J gene lost 2 bases, with 11 bases spanning the gap. The CDR3 here is CASSFGRGTGANVLTF. The CDR3 coding sequence is TGCGCCAGCAGCTTTGGTCGGGGGACTGGGGCCAACGTCCTGACTTTC.

The J gene is TRBJ1-4, the V gene TRBV28; TRBD1 matches 12 bases. V lost 8 bases to trimming and J lost 8 bases; unmatched junction nucleotides: 9. Per germline, CDR1 MDHEN and CDR2 SYDVKM. The CDR3 spans 15 residues. The CDR3 DNA sequence: TGTGCCAGCGCCGGGACAGGGGGCATTTGGGAAAAACTGTTTTTT. Residues: CASAGTGGIWEKLFF.

The chain recombines TRBV7-2 with TRBJ1-5, with D hard to call. The CDR3 is 13 amino acids. V was shortened by 2 bases and J by 11 bases, with 13 bases between the two germline ends. In germline, CDR1 is SGHTA, CDR2 FQGNSA. For the CDR3, the DNA is TGTGCCAGCAGCTTATCTTACCTCAGCACCCAGCATTTT. This codes for CASSLSYLSTQHF.

The chain employs TRBV5-1 and TRBJ2-5, with D possibly matching TRBD2 (5 bases). CDR1 is SGHRS, CDR2 YFSETQ, per germline. CDR3 length equals 16 residues. Trimming shortened V by 0 bases and J by 0 bases, and 12 bases separated the two germline ends. For the CDR3, the DNA is TGCGCCAGCAGCTTGGTTCCCGGGAAGCACCAAGAGACCCAGTACTTC. It translates to CASSLVPGKHQETQYF.

V and J are TRBV7-8 and TRBJ2-2; D unresolved. Trimming took off 7 bases at V and 0 bases at J, with 21 bases between the two ends. The CDR3 is 18 amino acids. Looked up from germline, CDR1 is SGHVS and CDR2 is FQNEAQ. The CDR3 coding sequence is TGTGCCAGCACCGAAACCCTACGGCAGGCCGCGAACACCGGGGAGCTGTTTTTT. Protein: CASTETLRQAANTGELFF.

The chain uses TRBV18 and TRBJ2-3; D call uncertain. Trimming shortened V by 4 bases and J by 2 bases, and 7 bases separated the two germline ends. Per germline, CDR1 KGHSH and CDR2 LQKENI. This CDR3 is built from 13 residues. The chain's CDR3 is CASSQETTDTQYF. In DNA form, the CDR3 reads TGTGCCAGCTCACAGGAGACCACAGATACGCAGTATTTT.

The J gene is TRBJ2-1, the V gene TRBV5-6; 9 nucleotides align to TRBD2. Trimming cost V 0 bases and J 9 bases; bases outside gene matches: 10. There are 16 residues in the CDR3. CDR1 and CDR2 from the germline V gene are SGHDT and YYEEEE. The CDR3 sequence: CASSLGAGTSFFEQFF. CDR3 coding DNA: TGTGCCAGCAGCTTGGGGGCCGGGACTAGCTTCTTTGAGCAGTTCTTC.

This chain uses TRBV5-4 with TRBJ2-7; TRBD2 aligns across 10 bases. CDR3 length: 15 residues. Trimming took 10 bases from V and 2 from J; bases not matched to a gene: 12. CDR1 is SGHNT, CDR2 YYREEE, per germline (reference sequence). This CDR3 reads CAASQRTSGAYEQYF. The CDR3 DNA reads as TGTGCCGCCTCACAAAGGACTAGCGGAGCCTACGAGCAGTACTTC.

This clone has only one observation. CDR3 DNA sequence: TGTGCCAGCAGCCTTAGTTCCCTCACAGATACGCAGTATTTT. It encodes CASSLSSLTDTQYF. This sequence joins TRBV27 and TRBJ2-3; no firm D call. The CDR3 length is 14 residues. Between the trimmed V and J ends, which lost 6 bases and 2 bases, there was a span of 12 bases. CDR1 and CDR2 from the germline V gene are MNHEY and SMNVEV (reference sequence).

The gene calls are TRBV25-1 and TRBJ2-1; D perhaps matches TRBD1 (5 bases). Germline values: CDR1 MGHDK, CDR2 SYGVNS. This CDR3 contains 12 residues. Deletions cut 7 bases from V and 9 bases from J, with 13 bases between. CDR3 sequence (DNA): TGTGCCAGCACGGACCGGACAACTGAGCAGTTCTTC. This encodes CASTDRTTEQFF.

The V gene is TRBV4-3, the J gene TRBJ2-2, with 9 bases identical to TRBD1. V lost 1 base and J lost 0; bases outside the gene matches: 3. The CDR3 sequence is 17 residues long. CDR1 and CDR2 (germline): LGHNA, YSLEER. The CDR3 region is CASSQAWTGANTGELFF. The CDR3 coding sequence is TGCGCCAGCAGCCAAGCCTGGACAGGGGCGAACACCGGGGAGCTGTTTTTT.

The genes are TRBV9 and TRBJ2-5; D could derive from TRBD1 or TRBD2 (5 bases each). The CDR3 extends over 13 amino acids. CDR1 is SGDLS and CDR2 is YYNGEE in the germline V gene. V dropped 3 bases and J dropped 1 base, with 7 bases sitting between them. The CDR3 DNA reads TGTGCCAGCAGCGAGGGGACCCAAGAGACCCAGTACTTC. Translating gives CASSEGTQETQYF.

V gene TRBV29-1 combines with J gene TRBJ2-3; D perhaps matches TRBD2 (5 bases). Germline V gives CDR1 SQVTM, CDR2 ANQGSEA. The CDR3 totals 14 residues. Trimming removed 4 bases at V and 2 bases at J, with 13 bases between. The CDR3 spells CSVAQLDYTDTQYF. CDR3 bases: TGCAGCGTTGCCCAGCTAGACTACACAGATACGCAGTATTTT.

The chain combines TRBV27 with TRBJ2-5; 7 positions agree with TRBD2. The CDR3 covers 14 residues. Unmatched junction bases numbered 3, after V lost 3 bases and J lost 2 bases. Germline CDR1 is MNHEY and CDR2 is SMNVEV (reference sequence). The CDR3 here is CASSFVGRQETQYF. Written as DNA, the CDR3 is TGTGCCAGCAGTTTCGTCGGGAGGCAAGAGACCCAGTACTTC.

The chain combines TRBV7-2 with TRBJ2-2; 9 bases are a match to TRBD2. The CDR3 runs to 18 residues. The germline V gene encodes CDR1 SGHTA and CDR2 FQGNSA. V shed 2 bases, J shed 0 bases, and the junction held 7 bases outside the gene matches. CDR3 protein: CASSLSWAGGANTGELFF. CDR3 nucleotide sequence: TGTGCCAGCAGCTTATCTTGGGCGGGAGGGGCGAACACCGGGGAGCTGTTTTTT. The full variable domain, with the rest looked up from reference TRBV7-2 and TRBJ2-2, is GAGVSQSPSNKVTEKGKDVELRCDPISGHTALYWYRQSLGQGLEFLIYFQGNSAPDKSGLPSDRFSAERTGGSVSTLTIQRTQQEDSAVYLCASSLSWAGGANTGELFFGEGSRLTVL.

The rearrangement joins TRBV9 to TRBJ2-4; no definite D call. CDR1 SGDLS and CDR2 YYNGEE come from the germline V gene. Trimming shortened V by 0 bases and J by 1 base, and 8 bases separated the two germline ends. This CDR3 spans 15 amino acids. The CDR3, as DNA: TGTGCCAGCAGCGTAGATGTGGGTGCCAAAAACATTCAGTACTTC. Amino acids: CASSVDVGAKNIQYF.